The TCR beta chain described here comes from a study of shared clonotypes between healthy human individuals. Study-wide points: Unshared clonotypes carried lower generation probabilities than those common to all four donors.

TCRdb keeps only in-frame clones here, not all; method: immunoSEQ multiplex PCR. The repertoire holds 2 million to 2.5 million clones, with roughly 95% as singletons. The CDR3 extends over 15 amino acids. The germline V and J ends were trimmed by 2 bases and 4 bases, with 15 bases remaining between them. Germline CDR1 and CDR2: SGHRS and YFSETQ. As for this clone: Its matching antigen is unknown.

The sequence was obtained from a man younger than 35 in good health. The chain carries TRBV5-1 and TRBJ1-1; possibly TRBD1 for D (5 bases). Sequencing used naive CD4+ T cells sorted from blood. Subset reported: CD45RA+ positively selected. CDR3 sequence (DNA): TGCGCCAGCAGCTTACTGGGGGACGTGGTCACTGAAGCTTTCTTT. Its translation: CASSLLGDVVTEAFF. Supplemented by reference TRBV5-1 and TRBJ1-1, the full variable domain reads KAGVTQTPRYLIKTRGQQVTLSCSPISGHRSVSWYQQTPGQGLQFLFEYFSETQRNKGNFPGRFSGRQFSNSRSEMNVSTLELGDSALYLCASSLLGDVVTEAFFGQGTRLTVV.